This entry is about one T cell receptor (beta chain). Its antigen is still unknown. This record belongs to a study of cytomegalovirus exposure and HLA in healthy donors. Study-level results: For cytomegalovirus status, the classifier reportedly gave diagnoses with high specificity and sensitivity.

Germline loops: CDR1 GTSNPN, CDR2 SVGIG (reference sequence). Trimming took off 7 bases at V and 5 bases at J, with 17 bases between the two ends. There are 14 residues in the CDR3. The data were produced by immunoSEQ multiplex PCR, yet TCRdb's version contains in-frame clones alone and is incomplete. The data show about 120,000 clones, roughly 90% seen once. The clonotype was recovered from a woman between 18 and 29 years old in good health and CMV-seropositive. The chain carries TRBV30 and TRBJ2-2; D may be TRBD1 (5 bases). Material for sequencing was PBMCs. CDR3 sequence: CAYQYLGVTGELFF. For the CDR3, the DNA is TGTGCCTACCAGTACCTAGGGGTTACCGGGGAGCTGTTTTTT.